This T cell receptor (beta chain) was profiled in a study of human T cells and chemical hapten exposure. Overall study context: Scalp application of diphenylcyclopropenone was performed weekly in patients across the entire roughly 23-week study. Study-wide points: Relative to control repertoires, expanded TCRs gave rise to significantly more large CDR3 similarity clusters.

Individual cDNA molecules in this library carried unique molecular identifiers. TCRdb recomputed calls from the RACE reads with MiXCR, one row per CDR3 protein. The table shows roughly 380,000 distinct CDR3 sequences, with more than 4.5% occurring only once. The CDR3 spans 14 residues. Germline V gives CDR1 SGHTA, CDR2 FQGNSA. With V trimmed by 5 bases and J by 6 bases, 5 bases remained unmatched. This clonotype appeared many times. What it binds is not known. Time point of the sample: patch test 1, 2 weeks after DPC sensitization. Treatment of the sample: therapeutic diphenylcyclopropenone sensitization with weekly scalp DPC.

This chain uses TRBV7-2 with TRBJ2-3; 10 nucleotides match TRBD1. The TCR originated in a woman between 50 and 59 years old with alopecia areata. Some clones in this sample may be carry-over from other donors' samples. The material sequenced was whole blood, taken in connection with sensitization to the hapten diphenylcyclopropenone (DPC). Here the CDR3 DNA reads TGTGCCAGCAGCGCCGGGACAGGGGTGGATACGCAGTATTTT. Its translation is CASSAGTGVDTQYF.